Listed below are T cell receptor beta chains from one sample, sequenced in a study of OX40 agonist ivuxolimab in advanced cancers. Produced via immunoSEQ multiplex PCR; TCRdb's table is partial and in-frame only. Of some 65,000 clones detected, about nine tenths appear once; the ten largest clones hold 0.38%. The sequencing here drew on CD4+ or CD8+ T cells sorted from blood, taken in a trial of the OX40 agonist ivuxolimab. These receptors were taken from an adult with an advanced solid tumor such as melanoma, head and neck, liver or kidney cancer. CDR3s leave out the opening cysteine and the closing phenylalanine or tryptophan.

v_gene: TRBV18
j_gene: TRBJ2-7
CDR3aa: ASSPLGQGMGVEQY

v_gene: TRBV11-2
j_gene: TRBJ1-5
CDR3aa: ASSPRGGSNRPQH

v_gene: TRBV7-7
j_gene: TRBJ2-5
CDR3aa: ASSFSYQETQY

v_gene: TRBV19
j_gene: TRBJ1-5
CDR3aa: ASSLGRSGNQPQH

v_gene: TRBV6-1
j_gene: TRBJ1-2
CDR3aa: ASSEETGFYGYT

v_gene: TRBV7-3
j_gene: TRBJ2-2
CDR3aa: ASSLTGIRTGELF

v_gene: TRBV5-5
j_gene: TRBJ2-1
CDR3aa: ASSFMASQGNEQF

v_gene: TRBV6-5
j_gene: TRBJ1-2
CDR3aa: ASSYSPRDSADGYT

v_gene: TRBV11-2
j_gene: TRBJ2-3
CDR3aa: ASGLTDRGQDTQY

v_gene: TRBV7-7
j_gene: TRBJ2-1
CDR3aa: ASSMGQGGHNEQF

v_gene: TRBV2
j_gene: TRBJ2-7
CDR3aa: ASRSRGGNEQY

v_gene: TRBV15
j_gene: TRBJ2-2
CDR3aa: ATSQRGGGTGELF

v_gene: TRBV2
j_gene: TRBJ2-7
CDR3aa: ASISSGTAYEQY

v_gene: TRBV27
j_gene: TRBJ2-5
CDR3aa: ASSFRRRGGYQETQY

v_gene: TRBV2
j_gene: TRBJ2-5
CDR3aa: ASSQLSGLGETQY